This entry describes one TCR beta chain. What it binds is not known. This record belongs to a study of blood T cells in healthy people across ages. Broader study findings: In older individuals, TCR beta diversity per million T cells was lower, falling roughly linearly with age.

Using a J-beta primer mix together with a sample-barcoded 5' primer, a second PCR was run for about 6 to 12 cycles. TCRdb used MiXCR to reprocess the 5' RACE reads, holding one entry per CDR3 protein. The sample records about 1 million distinct CDR3 sequences, roughly 45% being singletons. Sequencing was performed on blood. This receptor was obtained from a woman aged 55-70 years in good health.

The CDR3 nucleotides read TGTGCCAGCAGCACCCAGACAGGGAAAGGCACTAATGAAAAACTGTTTTTT. Translating it yields CASSTQTGKGTNEKLFF. The rearrangement uses TRBV7-9 and TRBJ1-4; TRBD1 agrees at 7 bases. The CDR3 is 17 residues long. Trimming cost V 5 bases and J 2 bases; bases outside gene matches: 11. CDR1 is SEHNR and CDR2 is FQNEAQ in the germline V gene (reference sequence).